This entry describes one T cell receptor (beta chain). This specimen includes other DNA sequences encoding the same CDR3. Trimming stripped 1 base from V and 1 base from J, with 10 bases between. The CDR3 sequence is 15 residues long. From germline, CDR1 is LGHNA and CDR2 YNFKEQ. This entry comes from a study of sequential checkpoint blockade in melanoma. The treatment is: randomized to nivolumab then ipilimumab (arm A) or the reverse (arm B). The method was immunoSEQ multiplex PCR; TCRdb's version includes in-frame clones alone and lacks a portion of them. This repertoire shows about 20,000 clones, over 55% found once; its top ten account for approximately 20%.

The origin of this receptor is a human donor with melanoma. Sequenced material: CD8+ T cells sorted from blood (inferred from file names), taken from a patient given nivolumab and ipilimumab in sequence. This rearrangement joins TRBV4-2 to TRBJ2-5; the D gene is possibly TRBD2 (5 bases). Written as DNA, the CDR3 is TGTGCCAGCAGCCAAGGGACTGGATTCCAAGAGACCCAGTACTTC. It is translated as CASSQGTGFQETQYF.